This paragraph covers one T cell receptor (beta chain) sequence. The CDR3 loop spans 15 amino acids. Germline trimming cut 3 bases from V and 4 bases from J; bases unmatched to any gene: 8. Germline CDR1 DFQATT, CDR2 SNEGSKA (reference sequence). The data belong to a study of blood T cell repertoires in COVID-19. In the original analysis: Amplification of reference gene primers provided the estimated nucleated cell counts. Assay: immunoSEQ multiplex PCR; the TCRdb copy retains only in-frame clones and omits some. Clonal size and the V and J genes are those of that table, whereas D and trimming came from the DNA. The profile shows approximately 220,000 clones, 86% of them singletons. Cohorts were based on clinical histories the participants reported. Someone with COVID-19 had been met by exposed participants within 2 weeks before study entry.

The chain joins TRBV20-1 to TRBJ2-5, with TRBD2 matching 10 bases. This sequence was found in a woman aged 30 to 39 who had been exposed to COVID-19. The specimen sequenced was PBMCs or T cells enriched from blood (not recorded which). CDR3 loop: CSASLQLAGVETQYF. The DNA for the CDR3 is TGCAGTGCTAGTCTGCAGCTAGCGGGGGTAGAGACCCAGTACTTC.